In its sample, the clone carrying this T cell receptor beta chain was seen a few times. V gave up 6 bases and J gave up 3 bases; unmatched junction bases: 8. Germline V gene lookup returns CDR1 SGHAT and CDR2 FQNNGV. CDR3 length: 14 amino acids. The sample comes from a study of blood T cell repertoires in COVID-19. Profiled with immunoSEQ multiplex PCR; TCRdb holds only in-frame clones, not every one. The top ten clones hold around 4% of a sample with about 150,000 clones, 75% to 90% of them seen once. The chain couples TRBV11-2 to TRBJ2-7; 7 bases are shared with TRBD1. Sample: peripheral blood. This TCR was recovered from a woman aged 55-69 years with active or convalescent COVID-19. CDR3 sequence (DNA): TGTGCCAGCAGACCCATCTCAGGGGGCTACGAGCAGTACTTC. Residues: CASRPISGGYEQYF.